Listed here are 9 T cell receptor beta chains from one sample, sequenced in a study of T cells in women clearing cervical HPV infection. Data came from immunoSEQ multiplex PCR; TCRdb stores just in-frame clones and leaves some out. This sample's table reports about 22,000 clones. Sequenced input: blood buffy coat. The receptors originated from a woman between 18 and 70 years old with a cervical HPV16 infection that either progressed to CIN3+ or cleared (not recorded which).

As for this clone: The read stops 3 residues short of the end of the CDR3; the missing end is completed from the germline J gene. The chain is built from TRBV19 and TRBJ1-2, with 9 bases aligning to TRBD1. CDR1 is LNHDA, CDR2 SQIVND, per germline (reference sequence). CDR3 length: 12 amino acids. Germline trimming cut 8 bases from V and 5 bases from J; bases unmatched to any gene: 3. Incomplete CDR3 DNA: TGTGCCAGTGGACAGGGGCGTTATGGC. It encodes CASGQGRYG. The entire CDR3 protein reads CASGQGRYGYTF. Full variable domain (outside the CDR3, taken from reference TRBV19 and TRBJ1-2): DGGITQSPKYLFRKEGQNVTLSCEQNLNHDAMYWYRQDPGQGLRLIYYSQIVNDFQKGDIAEGYSVSREKKESFPLTVTSAQKNPTAFYLCASGQGRYGYTFGSGTRLTVV.

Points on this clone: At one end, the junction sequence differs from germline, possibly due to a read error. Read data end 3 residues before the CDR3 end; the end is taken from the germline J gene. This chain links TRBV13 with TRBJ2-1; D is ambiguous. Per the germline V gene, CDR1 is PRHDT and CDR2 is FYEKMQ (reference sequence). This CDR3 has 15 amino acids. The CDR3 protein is CASSLGAISYNEQFF. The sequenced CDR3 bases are TGTGCCAGCAGTTTAGGAGCAATTTCCTACAATGAG. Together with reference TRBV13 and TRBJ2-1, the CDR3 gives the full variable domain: AAGVIQSPRHLIKEKRETATLKCYPIPRHDTVYWYQQGPGQDPQFLISFYEKMQSDKGSIPDRFSAQQFSDYHSELNMSSLELGDSALYFCASSLGAISYNEQFFGPGTRLTVL.

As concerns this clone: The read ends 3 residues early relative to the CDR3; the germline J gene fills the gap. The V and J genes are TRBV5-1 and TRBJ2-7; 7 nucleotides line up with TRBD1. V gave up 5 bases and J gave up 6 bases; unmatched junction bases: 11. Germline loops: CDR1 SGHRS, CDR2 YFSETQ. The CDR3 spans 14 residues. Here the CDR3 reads CASSRDSPLGEQYF. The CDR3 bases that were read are TGCGCCAGCAGTCGGGACAGTCCGCTTGGCGAG.

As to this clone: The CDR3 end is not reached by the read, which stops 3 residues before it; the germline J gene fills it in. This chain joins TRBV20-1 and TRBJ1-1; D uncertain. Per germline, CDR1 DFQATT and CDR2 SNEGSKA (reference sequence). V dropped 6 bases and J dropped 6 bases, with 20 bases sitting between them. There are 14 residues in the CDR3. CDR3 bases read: TGCAGTGCGAGCCCTTTTAGAACCTTCCCTGAA. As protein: CSASPFRTFPE. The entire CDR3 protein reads CSASPFRTFPEAFF.

The CDR3 DNA, read in part, is TGTGCCAGCAGCCAAGGAGCAAACAGGGCTAACTATGGC. It encodes CASSQGANRANYG. The whole CDR3 protein reads CASSQGANRANYGYTF. The chain uses TRBV14 and TRBJ1-2; D possibly corresponds to TRBD1 (6 bases). The read finishes 3 residues shy of the CDR3 end, and the germline J gene is used to complete it. This CDR3 contains 16 residues. Per germline, CDR1 SGHDN and CDR2 FVKESK. The ends were cut back, 1 base at V and 0 bases at J, with 12 bases in the middle.

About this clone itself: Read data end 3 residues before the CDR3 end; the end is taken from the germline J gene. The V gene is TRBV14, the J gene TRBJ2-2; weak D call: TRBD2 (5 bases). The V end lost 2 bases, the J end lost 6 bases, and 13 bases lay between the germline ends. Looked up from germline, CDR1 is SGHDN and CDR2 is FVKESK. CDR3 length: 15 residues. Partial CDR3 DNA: TGTGCCAGCAGCCAACTCGGACTGTCTCCCGGGGAG. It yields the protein CASSQLGLSPGE. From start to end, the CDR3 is CASSQLGLSPGELFF.

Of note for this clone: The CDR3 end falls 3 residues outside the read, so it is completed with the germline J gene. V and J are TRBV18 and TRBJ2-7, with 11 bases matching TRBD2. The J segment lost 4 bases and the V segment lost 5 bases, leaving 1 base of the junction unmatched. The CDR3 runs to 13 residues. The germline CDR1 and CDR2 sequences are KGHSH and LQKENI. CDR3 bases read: TGTGCCAGCTCAGGACTAGCGGGTTACGAG. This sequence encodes CASSGLAGYE. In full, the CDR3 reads CASSGLAGYEQYF.

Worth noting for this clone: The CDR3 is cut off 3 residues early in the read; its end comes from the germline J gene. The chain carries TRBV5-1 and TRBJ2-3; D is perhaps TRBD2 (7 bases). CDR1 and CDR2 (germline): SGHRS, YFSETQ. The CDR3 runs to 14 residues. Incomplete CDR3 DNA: TGCGCCAGCAGCCCACAGGGTTCGCGGGAGCCG. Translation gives CASSPQGSREP. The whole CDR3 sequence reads CASSPQGSREPQYF. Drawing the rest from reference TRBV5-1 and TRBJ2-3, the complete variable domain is KAGVTQTPRYLIKTRGQQVTLSCSPISGHRSVSWYQQTPGQGLQFLFEYFSETQRNKGNFPGRFSGRQFSNSRSEMNVSTLELGDSALYLCASSPQGSREPQYFGPGTRLTVL.

The CDR3 DNA, read in part, is TGCAGTGCTAACAGGGGCTTCGGGGAG. Translating it yields CSANRGFGE. In full, the CDR3 is CSANRGFGELFF. J is TRBJ2-2 and V is TRBV20-1, with 7 bases fitting TRBD1. The CDR3 end lies 3 residues beyond the end of the read and is filled in from the germline J gene. CDR1 and CDR2 from the germline V gene are DFQATT and SNEGSKA (reference sequence). This CDR3 comprises 12 residues. With V trimmed by 4 bases and J by 7 bases, 3 bases remained unmatched.